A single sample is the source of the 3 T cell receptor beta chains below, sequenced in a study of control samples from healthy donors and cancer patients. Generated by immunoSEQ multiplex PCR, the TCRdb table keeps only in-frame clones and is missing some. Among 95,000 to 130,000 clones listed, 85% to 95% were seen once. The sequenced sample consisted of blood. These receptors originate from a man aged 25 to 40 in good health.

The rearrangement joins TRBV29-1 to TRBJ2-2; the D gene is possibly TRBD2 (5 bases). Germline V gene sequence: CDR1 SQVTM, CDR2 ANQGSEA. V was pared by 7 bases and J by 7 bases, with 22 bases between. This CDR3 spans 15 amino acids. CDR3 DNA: TGCAGCGCCGCCCCTTTAGAGGGAGTGAGCGGGGAGCTGTTTTTT. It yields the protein CSAAPLEGVSGELFF.

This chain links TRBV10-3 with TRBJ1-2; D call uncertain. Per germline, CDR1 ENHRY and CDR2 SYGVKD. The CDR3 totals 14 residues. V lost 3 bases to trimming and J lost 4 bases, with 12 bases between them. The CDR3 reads CAISDPTDLYGYTF. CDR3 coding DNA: TGTGCCATCAGTGACCCGACTGACCTCTATGGCTACACCTTC.

The CDR3 protein is CASTKRYNEQFF. The CDR3 DNA reads as TGTGCCAGCACAAAAAGGTACAATGAGCAGTTCTTC. V is TRBV2 and J is TRBJ2-1; D not resolved. In germline, CDR1 is SNHLY, CDR2 FYNNEI. The CDR3 totals 12 residues. Trimming cost V 7 bases and J 4 bases, with 8 bases left between them.